The rows below give T cell receptor beta chains drawn from one sample of a study of tumor-infiltrating lymphocytes in primary liver carcinoma. TCRdb recomputed calls from the multiplex PCR reads with MiXCR, one row per CDR3 protein. This table holds about 120,000 distinct CDR3 sequences, about two thirds found once. Material: tumor-adjacent normal liver tissue. Source of these receptors: a woman in her sixties or seventies with primary liver carcinoma and hepatitis B virus infection. CDR3s include the opening cysteine and the closing phenylalanine or tryptophan. Fields, in order: D gene, V gene, clone size, J gene, CDR3 DNA, CDR3 protein. The D gene is left open where the match is weak. Expanded clones are given a class, and other clones once, few, many or no size at all.

D: NA
V: TRBV29-1
size: NA
J: TRBJ2-3
DNA: TGCAGCGTTGGGACCGATAGCACAGATACGCAGTATTTT
CDR3: CSVGTDSTDTQYF

D: NA
V: TRBV6-5
size: few
J: TRBJ2-5
DNA: TGTGCCAGCAGTTACCCTCATGACCTCGGGGAGACCCAGTACTTC
CDR3: CASSYPHDLGETQYF

D: NA
V: TRBV11-2
size: few
J: TRBJ2-5
DNA: TGTGCCAGCAGCCTACCACCCCCAGAGTCGAAGCCCCGGGAGACCCAGTACTTC
CDR3: CASSLPPPESKPRETQYF

D: NA
V: TRBV4-1
size: NA
J: TRBJ1-5
DNA: TGCGCCAGCAACCAAGAAAGCAAGGGCGGTCAGCCCAAGCATTTT
CDR3: CASNQESKGGQPKHF

D: NA
V: TRBV20-1
size: NA
J: TRBJ2-7
DNA: TGCAGTGCTAGGAACAGGGATATATCCTACGAGCAGTGCTTC
CDR3: CSARNRDISYEQCF

D: TRBD2
V: TRBV5-1
size: NA
J: TRBJ2-6
DNA: TGCGACAGCAGCTTGGGCGGGAGTAGGGCCAACGTCCTGACTTTC
CDR3: CDSSLGGSRANVLTF

D: NA
V: TRBV4-2
size: NA
J: TRBJ2-7
DNA: TGTACCAGCAGCCAGGCCCTGGAACAGGCTTCCTACGAGCAGTACTTC
CDR3: CTSSQALEQASYEQYF

D: NA
V: TRBV11-2
size: medium-sized
J: TRBJ2-1
DNA: TGTGCCAGCAGCTTGCCGGGATTATGGGACAATGAGCAGTTCTTC
CDR3: CASSLPGLWDNEQFF

D: NA
V: TRBV11-3
size: NA
J: TRBJ1-1
DNA: TGTGCCAGCGGCAAAGGGAACACTGAAGCTTTCTTT
CDR3: CASGKGNTEAFF

D: NA
V: TRBV28
size: NA
J: TRBJ2-7
DNA: TGTGCCAGCAGTTTCACAACATGGGCCTGGGCGATTAGGGAGCAGTACTTC
CDR3: CASSFTTWAWAIREQYF

D: NA
V: TRBV20-1
size: NA
J: TRBJ2-2
DNA: TGCAGTGCCCAGGGGGGGGCCTCGGGCGGGGAGCTGTTTTTT
CDR3: CSAQGGASGGELFF

D: TRBD2
V: TRBV4-1
size: NA
J: TRBJ2-3
DNA: TGTGCCAGCAGCCAGGGACTACTAAGCATAGATACGCACTATTTT
CDR3: CASSQGLLSIDTHYF

D: TRBD1
V: TRBV4-1
size: once
J: TRBJ2-6
DNA: TGCGCCAGCAGCCAAGACGGGACAGGGGGCGGAAGGGCCAACGTTCTGACTTTC
CDR3: CASSQDGTGGGRANVLTF

D: NA
V: TRBV7-3
size: NA
J: TRBJ2-3
DNA: TGTTCCAGCAGCTTAACAGGGCGGGATACGCAGTATTTT
CDR3: CSSSLTGRDTQYF

D: NA
V: TRBV28
size: NA
J: TRBJ2-5
DNA: TGTGTCAGCAGGCAGGGGTCAGAGACCCAGTACTTC
CDR3: CVSRQGSETQYF

D: NA
V: TRBV11-2
size: few
J: TRBJ2-3
DNA: TGTGCCAGCAGCTTAGTCGATGCTAGCGCAGATACGCAGTATTTT
CDR3: CASSLVDASADTQYF

D: NA
V: TRBV5-1
size: many
J: TRBJ1-3
DNA: TGCGCCAGCAGCTTTGATGGAAACACCATATATTTT
CDR3: CASSFDGNTIYF

D: TRBD1
V: TRBV10-3
size: NA
J: TRBJ2-7
DNA: TGTGCCACCCAGGCGTTGGGGGCAGGGGGAAGGTACGAGCAGTACTTC
CDR3: CATQALGAGGRYEQYF

D: TRBD1
V: TRBV12-3/TRBV12-4
size: NA
J: TRBJ1-5
DNA: TGTGCCAGTATTTCCGGACAGGGCAATCGGCCCCAGCATTTT
CDR3: CASISGQGNRPQHF

D: TRBD1
V: TRBV5-1
size: many
J: TRBJ2-3
DNA: TGCGCCAGCTCTCGACAGGGGCCGGGAGATACGCAGTATTTT
CDR3: CASSRQGPGDTQYF

D: TRBD1
V: TRBV11-2
size: NA
J: TRBJ2-6
DNA: TGTGTCAGCAGCTTAGGGGGCGCAGGGGCCGACATCCTGACTTTC
CDR3: CVSSLGGAGADILTF

D: TRBD1
V: TRBV5-1
size: many
J: TRBJ2-7
DNA: TGCGCCAGCAGCTTCCGGGACAGGGAAACCGAGCAGTACTTC
CDR3: CASSFRDRETEQYF

D: NA
V: TRBV29-1
size: once
J: TRBJ1-1
DNA: TGCAGCGTTCGCACGAACACAGAAGCTTTCTTT
CDR3: CSVRTNTEAFF

D: NA
V: TRBV28
size: few
J: TRBJ1-6
DNA: TGTGCCAGCAGCCTCGCTCTAGGTGAAAGTTCACCCCTCCACTTT
CDR3: CASSLALGESSPLHF

D: TRBD2
V: TRBV5-4
size: NA
J: TRBJ2-7
DNA: TGTGCCAGCAGCCGGATTCAGGCTAGCGGGAGAGGGGCCTACGAGCAGTACTTC
CDR3: CASSRIQASGRGAYEQYF

D: NA
V: TRBV11-3
size: NA
J: TRBJ2-5
DNA: TGTGTCAGCAGAAGTAGGGACCCCCAAGAGACACAGTATTTC
CDR3: CVSRSRDPQETQYF

D: NA
V: TRBV7-8
size: NA
J: TRBJ2-1
DNA: TGTGCCAACAGCCTAGTCGGCGGGAATATGGGTGGGCAGTTCTTC
CDR3: CANSLVGGNMGGQFF

D: NA
V: TRBV29-1
size: NA
J: TRBJ2-1
DNA: TGCAGCGTAAAGGGCACTACTCACAATAAGCAGTTCTTC
CDR3: CSVKGTTHNKQFF

D: NA
V: TRBV6-1
size: NA
J: TRBJ2-1
DNA: TGTGCCATCAGTGGGACCCTTCTTGGGACCTCCTATAATGAGCAGTTCTTC
CDR3: CAISGTLLGTSYNEQFF

D: NA
V: TRBV11-2
size: medium-sized
J: TRBJ2-3
DNA: TGTGCCAGCAGCTCTCTGTGGGCACTTAGCAAGTCCACAGATACGCAGTATTTT
CDR3: CASSSLWALSKSTDTQYF

D: NA
V: TRBV7-3
size: NA
J: TRBJ2-7
DNA: TGTGCCAGCAGCTTATCGGCAGGGGCGGCCTACGAGCAGTACTTC
CDR3: CASSLSAGAAYEQYF

D: TRBD2
V: TRBV29-1
size: once
J: TRBJ2-5
DNA: TGCAGCGCTCCGGGACTAGTGGGCTCCGAGACCCAATACTTC
CDR3: CSAPGLVGSETQYF

D: TRBD2
V: TRBV6-6
size: NA
J: TRBJ2-7
DNA: TGTGCCAGCATTGCTAGCGGGCAAACTTGGGGATACTGCGAGCAGTACTTC
CDR3: CASIASGQTWGYCEQYF

D: NA
V: TRBV11-2
size: NA
J: TRBJ2-3
DNA: TGTGCCAGCTGCTTAGACAAGGAGATCGATACGCAGTGTTTT
CDR3: CASCLDKEIDTQCF

D: NA
V: TRBV12-3/TRBV12-4
size: once
J: TRBJ2-1
DNA: TGTCCCAGCAGTTTCCGGACTATCGGGAGCCACAATGAGCAGTTCTTC
CDR3: CPSSFRTIGSHNEQFF

D: NA
V: TRBV19
size: NA
J: TRBJ1-2
DNA: TGTGCCGGTAGTATCGAACAGCTCTATGGCTACACCTTC
CDR3: CAGSIEQLYGYTF

D: NA
V: TRBV4-1
size: NA
J: TRBJ1-2
DNA: TGCGCCAGCAGCCTCGAGGGGAGAGTTTCATATTCTAATGGCTACACCTTC
CDR3: CASSLEGRVSYSNGYTF

D: NA
V: TRBV25-1
size: NA
J: TRBJ2-3
DNA: TGTGCCAGCAATGAATTGTCGAGACTCACAGATACGCAGTATTTT
CDR3: CASNELSRLTDTQYF

D: TRBD2
V: TRBV23-1
size: NA
J: TRBJ2-3
DNA: TGCGCCAGCAGTCAATTAGGGACTAGCGGGAGAATGGGCCCAGATACGCAGTTTTTT
CDR3: CASSQLGTSGRMGPDTQFF

D: NA
V: TRBV11-1
size: few
J: TRBJ2-3
DNA: TGTGCCAGCAGTTTGGAGAACTCGCAGACCACAGATACGCAGTATTTT
CDR3: CASSLENSQTTDTQYF

D: NA
V: TRBV6-6
size: NA
J: TRBJ2-5
DNA: TGTGCCAGCAGTAACGGCGGAGTCCAAGAGACCCAATACTTC
CDR3: CASSNGGVQETQYF

D: NA
V: TRBV10-3
size: NA
J: TRBJ2-7
DNA: TGTGCCATCAGTGAGTCCCGACCCTCCGAGCAGTACTTC
CDR3: CAISESRPSEQYF

D: TRBD1
V: TRBV20-1
size: NA
J: TRBJ2-7
DNA: TGCAGTGCTGCTGACCTGCTCAGGGGGAGTAACGAGCAGTACTTC
CDR3: CSAADLLRGSNEQYF

D: NA
V: TRBV6-2/TRBV6-3
size: many
J: TRBJ2-7
DNA: TGTGCCAGCAGTACCGCCGGGATGGGCGAGCAGTACTTC
CDR3: CASSTAGMGEQYF

D: TRBD1
V: TRBV29-1
size: once
J: TRBJ1-2
DNA: TGCGGGACAGCGCCCAACTATGGCTACACCTTC
CDR3: CGTAPNYGYTF

D: NA
V: TRBV24-1
size: few
J: TRBJ1-2
DNA: TGTGCCACCAGTGAACCCGACAGATACTATGGCTACACCTTC
CDR3: CATSEPDRYYGYTF

D: TRBD2
V: TRBV2
size: NA
J: TRBJ2-7
DNA: TGTGTCAGCAGGAACCGGGACTACAACTACGAGCAGTACTTC
CDR3: CVSRNRDYNYEQYF

D: TRBD2
V: TRBV13
size: many
J: TRBJ2-5
DNA: TGTGCCAGCAGCCCCTCGGGGGGGTACCAAGAGACCCAGTACTTC
CDR3: CASSPSGGYQETQYF

D: TRBD2
V: TRBV6-5
size: many
J: TRBJ2-3
DNA: TGTGCCAGCAGTTTAGCGGGAGCGAGGACAGATACGCAGTATTTT
CDR3: CASSLAGARTDTQYF

D: TRBD1
V: TRBV4-1
size: NA
J: TRBJ2-7
DNA: TGCGCCAGCAGCCCACGGGCCCGGGACAGCTGTTACGAGCAATACTTC
CDR3: CASSPRARDSCYEQYF